This TCR beta chain was profiled in a study of response to subunit inactivated influenza vaccine. Via MiXCR, TCRdb re-called the RT-PCR reads, giving one row per CDR3 protein. Among about 520,000 distinct CDR3 sequences listed, 6.5% to 8% were seen once. At least ten counts were recorded for this clonotype. This CDR3 comprises 15 residues. CDR1 and CDR2 from the germline V gene are DFQATT and SNEGSKA (reference sequence). With 3 bases removed from V and 0 bases from J, the gap between germline ends came to 9 bases. The TCR originated in a man between 45 and 75 years old who received an inactivated influenza vaccine. Here the sequenced sample was PBMCs from blood, taken around 25 months after vaccination. The V call is TRBV20-1, the J call TRBJ2-6; weak D call: TRBD1 (6 bases). Here the CDR3 DNA reads TGCAGTGCTAGCACAGGGAGCTCTGGGGCCAACGTCCTGACTTTC. Amino acid sequence: CSASTGSSGANVLTF.